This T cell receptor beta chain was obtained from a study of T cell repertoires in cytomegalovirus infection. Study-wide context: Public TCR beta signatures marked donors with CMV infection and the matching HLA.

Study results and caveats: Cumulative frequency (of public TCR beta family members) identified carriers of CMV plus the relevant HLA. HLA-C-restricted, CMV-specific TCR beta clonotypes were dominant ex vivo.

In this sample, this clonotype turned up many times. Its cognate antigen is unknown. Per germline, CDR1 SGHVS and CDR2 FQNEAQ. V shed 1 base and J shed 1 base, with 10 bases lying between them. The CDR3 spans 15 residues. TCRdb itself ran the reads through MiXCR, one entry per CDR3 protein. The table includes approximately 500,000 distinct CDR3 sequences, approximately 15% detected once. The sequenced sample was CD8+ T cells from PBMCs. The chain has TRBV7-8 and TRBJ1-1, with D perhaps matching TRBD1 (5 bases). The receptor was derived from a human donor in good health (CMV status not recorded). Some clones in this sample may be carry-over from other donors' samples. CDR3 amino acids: CASSLDSQGNTEAFF. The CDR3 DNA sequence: TGTGCCAGCAGCTTAGATTCCCAGGGGAACACTGAAGCTTTCTTT.